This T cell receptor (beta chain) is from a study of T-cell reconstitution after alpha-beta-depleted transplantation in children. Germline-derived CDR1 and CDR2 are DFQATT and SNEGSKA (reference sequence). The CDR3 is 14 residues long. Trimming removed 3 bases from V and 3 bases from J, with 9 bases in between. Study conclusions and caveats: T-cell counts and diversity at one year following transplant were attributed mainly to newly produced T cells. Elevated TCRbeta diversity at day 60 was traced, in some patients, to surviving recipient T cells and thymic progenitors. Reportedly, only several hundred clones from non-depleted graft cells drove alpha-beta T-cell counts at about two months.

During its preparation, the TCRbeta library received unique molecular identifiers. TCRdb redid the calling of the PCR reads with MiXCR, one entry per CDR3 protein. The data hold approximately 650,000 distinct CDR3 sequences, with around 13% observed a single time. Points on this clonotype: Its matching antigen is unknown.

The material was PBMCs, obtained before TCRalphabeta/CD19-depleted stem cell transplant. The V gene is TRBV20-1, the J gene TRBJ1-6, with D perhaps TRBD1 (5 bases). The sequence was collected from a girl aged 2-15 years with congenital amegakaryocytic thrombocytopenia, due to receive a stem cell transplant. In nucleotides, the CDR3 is TGCAGTGCTAGTGGGGCCGGCTATAATTCACCCCTCCACTTT. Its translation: CSASGAGYNSPLHF.